A single sample gave rise to the 21 T cell receptor beta chains below, sequenced in a study of PD-1 blockade in classical Hodgkin lymphoma. Noted time point: cycle 4 day 1 (C4D1), after 6 weeks of nivolumab. The patients all showed relapse after autologous stem cell transplantation, while their brentuximab vedotin exposure varied. Generated by immunoSEQ multiplex PCR, the TCRdb table keeps only in-frame clones and is missing some. Here the sample spans more than 90,000 clones, around 80% being singletons. The material sequenced was peripheral blood mononuclear cells (PBMCs), taken before the fourth cycle of nivolumab. The receptors were gathered from a human donor with classical Hodgkin lymphoma.

In its sample, this clone was seen a few times. The chain combines TRBV28 with TRBJ2-1; the D is unclear. This CDR3 has 17 amino acids. With 6 bases removed from V and 0 bases from J, the gap between germline ends came to 18 bases. CDR1 is MDHEN, CDR2 SYDVKM, per germline. CDR3 residues: CASRRFGVHSSYNEQFF. In nucleotides, the CDR3 is TGTGCCAGCAGGCGGTTTGGTGTTCATAGCTCCTACAATGAGCAGTTCTTC. Supplemented by reference TRBV28 and TRBJ2-1, the full variable domain reads DVKVTQSSRYLVKRTGEKVFLECVQDMDHENMFWYRQDPGLGLRLIYFSYDVKMKEKGDIPEGYSVSREKKERFSLILESASTNQTSMYLCASRRFGVHSSYNEQFFGPGTRLTVL.

This chain uses TRBV29-1 with TRBJ1-2; 9 nucleotides line up with TRBD1. The CDR3 has 14 amino acids. CDR1 SQVTM and CDR2 ANQGSEA come from the germline V gene. With 3 bases clipped from V and 2 bases from J, the junction kept 4 bases outside the gene matches. The DNA for the CDR3 is TGCAGCGTTGATCCGACAGGGGGGAACTATGGCTACACCTTC. Translating it yields CSVDPTGGNYGYTF.

This clone was observed a single time. This sequence joins TRBV7-2 and TRBJ2-2; D is unresolved. This CDR3 spans 15 amino acids. Germline V lookup: CDR1 SGHTA, CDR2 FQGNSA. V dropped 1 base and J dropped 1 base, with 7 bases sitting between them. This CDR3 reads CASSLGSKNTGELFF. CDR3 nucleotides: TGTGCCAGCAGCTTAGGATCTAAGAACACCGGGGAGCTGTTTTTT. Looking up the rest from reference TRBV7-2 and TRBJ2-2 gives the full variable domain: GAGVSQSPSNKVTEKGKDVELRCDPISGHTALYWYRQSLGQGLEFLIYFQGNSAPDKSGLPSDRFSAERTGGSVSTLTIQRTQQEDSAVYLCASSLGSKNTGELFFGEGSRLTVL.

Many counts were recorded for this clone. The chain links TRBV4-1 to TRBJ2-7; D uncertain. V was clipped by 4 bases and J by 2 bases, with 15 bases between them. The CDR3 is 15 amino acids. Germline-derived CDR1 and CDR2 are MGHRA and YSYEKL. Here the CDR3 reads CASSPLGNSPYEQYF. The CDR3 DNA reads as TGCGCCAGCAGCCCCCTGGGAAACAGTCCCTACGAGCAGTACTTC.

The chain couples TRBV19 to TRBJ2-5; 9 nucleotides agree with TRBD1. Judging by the DNA end, TRBJ2-7 fits better; the J call may be wrong. Looked up from germline, CDR1 is LNHDA and CDR2 is SQIVND (reference sequence). The CDR3 runs to 16 residues. CDR3 coding DNA: TGTGCCAGTAGTATCTGGGGGACAGGGCGAAGGTACGAGCAGTACTTC. Residues: CASSIWGTGRRYEQYF.

The chain links TRBV9 to TRBJ1-4, with 7 bases fitting TRBD1. There are 15 residues in the CDR3. Germline trimming cut 7 bases from V and 0 bases from J; bases unmatched to any gene: 6. Germline lookup yields CDR1 SGDLS and CDR2 YYNGEE. This chain's CDR3 is CASSKGATTNEKLFF. CDR3 sequence (DNA): TGTGCCAGCTCAAAGGGGGCCACAACTAATGAAAAACTGTTTTTT.

The table lists this clone with a few counts. The rearrangement uses TRBV7-9 and TRBJ1-2; a weak D match, TRBD1 (6 bases). Germline V gives CDR1 SEHNR, CDR2 FQNEAQ (reference sequence). The CDR3 consists of 13 residues. Trimming cost V 2 bases and J 7 bases, with 11 bases left between them. The CDR3 coding sequence is TGTGCCAGCAGCTTAAACAGGGTAACTGGCTACACCTTC. It yields the protein CASSLNRVTGYTF.

This clone was seen only once. The chain joins TRBV12-1 to TRBJ2-7; the DNA was not compared with TRBD1, the D call given in the table. TRBV12-1 is a recognized pseudogene. The length of the CDR3 is 15 residues. CDR3 sequence reads: CASSLRQGMPYEQYF. CDR3 in DNA: TGTGCCAGCAGCCTAAGACAGGGTATGCCCTACGAGCAGTACTTC.

The chain combines TRBV28 with TRBJ2-7, with D perhaps matching TRBD1 (7 bases). The CDR3 covers 14 residues. Germline CDR1 and CDR2: MDHEN and SYDVKM. Trimming left V 6 bases short and J 6 bases short, with 18 bases between. The CDR3 DNA reads TGTGCCAGCAGCCCAGGGGGGCAGGGGCCCGAGCAGTACTTC. Amino acid sequence: CASSPGGQGPEQYF.

This sequence joins TRBV7-6 and TRBJ2-3; perhaps TRBD1 as D (6 bases). Between the trimmed V and J ends, which lost 1 base and 2 bases, there was a span of 13 bases. Germline CDR1 and CDR2: SGHVS and FNYEAQ. The CDR3 consists of 16 residues. The CDR3 DNA follows: TGTGCCAGCAGCTTAGAAGCAGGGGTGGTCACAGATACGCAGTATTTT. Translated, it gives CASSLEAGVVTDTQYF.

The V and J genes are TRBV19 and TRBJ1-5, with 8 nucleotides matching TRBD1. The CDR3 sequence is 15 residues long. Per germline, CDR1 LNHDA and CDR2 SQIVND (reference sequence). V shed 7 bases and J 0 bases; nucleotides not matched to a gene: 5. The CDR3 region is CASTRDRYSNQPQHF. CDR3 nucleotides: TGTGCCAGTACCCGGGACAGGTATAGCAATCAGCCCCAGCATTTT.

The rearrangement joins TRBV5-1 to TRBJ2-1; D not certain. The CDR3 totals 14 residues. Trimming took 0 bases from V and 8 from J, leaving 12 bases between them. Per germline, CDR1 SGHRS and CDR2 YFSETQ. The CDR3 loop is CASSLGAWVDEQFF. DNA for the CDR3: TGCGCCAGCAGCTTGGGAGCGTGGGTGGATGAGCAGTTCTTC.

The J gene is TRBJ1-5, the V gene TRBV5-1, with 9 bases fitting TRBD1. Germline V gene lookup returns CDR1 SGHRS and CDR2 YFSETQ. Trimming took 0 bases from V and 6 from J; bases not matched to a gene: 16. CDR3 length: 19 residues. CDR3 sequence: CASSLDPLGGQGDRQPQHF. The DNA for the CDR3 is TGCGCCAGCAGCTTGGACCCCCTGGGGGGACAGGGTGATCGTCAGCCCCAGCATTTT.

This clone was counted a single time. The chain links TRBV6-6 to TRBJ2-7; D perhaps matches TRBD2 (7 bases). Germline lookup yields CDR1 MNHNY and CDR2 SVGAGI (reference sequence). Trimming pared 7 bases from V and 3 bases from J, leaving 13 bases between. This CDR3 has 13 residues. The CDR3 loop reads CASKGGAGYEQYF. The CDR3 DNA is TGTGCCAGCAAGGGGGGGGCGGGCTACGAGCAGTACTTC.

J is TRBJ2-5 and V is TRBV5-1, with 7 positions matching TRBD2. The CDR3 loop spans 16 amino acids. Germline V gene data show CDR1 as SGHRS and CDR2 as YFSETQ. The V segment lost 3 bases and the J segment 5 bases; nucleotides outside the gene matches: 13. The CDR3 region has the DNA TGCGCCAGCAGCTCCCTGGAGCGCGGGAGTGGGGAGACCCAGTACTTC. As protein: CASSSLERGSGETQYF.

The chain uses TRBV5-1 and TRBJ2-2; 9 positions match TRBD1. The CDR3 consists of 16 residues. After removal of 4 bases from V and 0 bases from J, the junction contained 4 bases not matched to a gene. CDR1 and CDR2 (germline): SGHRS, YFSETQ. CDR3: CASSLTGGTNTGELFF. CDR3 in DNA: TGCGCCAGCAGCCTGACAGGGGGGACGAACACCGGGGAGCTGTTTTTT.

This clone has only a few counts. The chain carries TRBV7-2 and TRBJ2-5; possibly TRBD2 for D (6 bases). Trimming stripped 5 bases from V and 0 bases from J, with 19 bases between. The CDR3 is 17 residues long. The V gene's germline CDR1 is SGHTA and CDR2 FQGNSA. CDR3 sequence (DNA): TGTGCCAGCAGCCTCCTTAGAGGGAGGACCAACCAAGAGACCCAGTACTTC. This codes for CASSLLRGRTNQETQYF.

The chain joins TRBV6-5 to TRBJ2-7; D could derive from TRBD1 or TRBD2 (5 bases each). Trimming pared 0 bases from V and 7 bases from J, leaving 13 bases between. Germline V lookup: CDR1 MNHEY, CDR2 SVGAGI. This CDR3 spans 14 amino acids. DNA for the CDR3: TGTGCCAGCAGTTACTCGATGGGGGTGGGGGAGCAGTACTTC. This encodes CASSYSMGVGEQYF.

V gene TRBV12-5 combines with J gene TRBJ2-3; TRBD2 matches at 9 bases. Per germline, CDR1 LGHNT and CDR2 FRNRAP. The CDR3 is made up of 16 amino acids. With 0 bases clipped from V and 2 bases from J, the junction kept 3 bases outside the gene matches. The CDR3 bases are TGTGCTAGTGGTTTGGTACTAGCGGGTGTCACAGATACGCAGTATTTT. This codes for CASGLVLAGVTDTQYF. The complete variable domain, with remaining parts taken from reference TRBV12-5 and TRBJ2-3, reads DARVTQTPRHKVTEMGQEVTMRCQPILGHNTVFWYRQTMMQGLELLAYFRNRAPLDDSGMPKDRFSAEMPDATLATLKIQPSEPRDSAVYFCASGLVLAGVTDTQYFGPGTRLTVL.

J is TRBJ1-2 and V is TRBV9; 9 bases are shared with TRBD1. The trim removed 0 bases at V and 12 bases at J, leaving 6 bases unmatched. The CDR3 has 13 amino acids. The V gene's germline CDR1 is SGDLS and CDR2 YYNGEE. The CDR3 is CASSVVGTGPDTF. The CDR3, as DNA: TGTGCCAGCAGCGTAGTAGGGACAGGGCCGGACACCTTC.

The V call is TRBV27, the J call TRBJ1-1; D is perhaps TRBD1 (5 bases). Germline CDR1 and CDR2: MNHEY and SMNVEV (reference sequence). This CDR3 spans 13 amino acids. V lost 2 bases, J lost 7 bases, and 11 bases lay in between. The CDR3 is CASSLRRDREAFF. CDR3 sequence (DNA): TGTGCCAGCAGTTTACGCAGGGACCGTGAAGCTTTCTTT.